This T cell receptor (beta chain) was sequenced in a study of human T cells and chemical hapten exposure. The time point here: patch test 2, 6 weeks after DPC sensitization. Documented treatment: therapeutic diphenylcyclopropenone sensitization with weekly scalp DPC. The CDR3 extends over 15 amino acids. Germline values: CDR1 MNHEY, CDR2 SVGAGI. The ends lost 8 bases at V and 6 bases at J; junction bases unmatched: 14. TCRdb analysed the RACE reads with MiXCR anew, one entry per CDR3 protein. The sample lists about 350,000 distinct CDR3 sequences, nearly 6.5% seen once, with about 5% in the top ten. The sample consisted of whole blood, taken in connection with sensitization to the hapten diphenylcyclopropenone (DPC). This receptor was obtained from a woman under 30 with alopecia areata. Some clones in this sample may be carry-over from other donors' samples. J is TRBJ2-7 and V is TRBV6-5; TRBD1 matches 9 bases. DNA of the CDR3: TGTGCCAGCTCAAGGCGGGGACAGGGTCAGTCCGAGCAGTACTTC. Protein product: CASSRRGQGQSEQYF.